The 3 T cell receptor beta chains reported below all come from one sample, sequenced in a study of shared clonotypes between healthy human individuals. The data were produced by immunoSEQ multiplex PCR, yet TCRdb's version contains in-frame clones alone and is incomplete. The sample shows under 1,100,000 clones, around 76% of them seen only once. Sequencing was done on a sample of memory CD4+ T cells sorted from blood. Subset here: CD45RA-negative fraction. These receptors were obtained from a young man in good health.

The chain has TRBV5-4 and TRBJ1-2; D remains unclear. V lost 3 bases and J lost 6, with 12 bases in between. CDR1 is SGHNT and CDR2 is YYREEE in the germline V gene (reference sequence). The CDR3 runs 13 residues. CDR3 DNA: TGTGCCAGCAGCTCCGCGCTGGCAAATGGCTACACCTTC. Protein: CASSSALANGYTF.

The chain couples TRBV19 to TRBJ1-5; no reliable D call. Trimming cost V 2 bases and J 4 bases, with 6 bases left between them. CDR3 length: 13 amino acids. CDR1 is LNHDA and CDR2 is SQIVND in the germline V gene (reference sequence). This CDR3 is CASSILQNQPQHF. The CDR3 region has the DNA TGTGCCAGTAGTATACTCCAAAATCAGCCCCAGCATTTT.

The chain combines TRBV7-6 with TRBJ2-3; 15 positions agree with TRBD2. The ends lost 6 bases at V and 4 bases at J; junction bases unmatched: 5. CDR3 length: 16 amino acids. The germline gives CDR1 SGHVS, CDR2 FNYEAQ. CDR3 region: CASSSGLAGGADTQYF. The CDR3 nucleotides are TGTGCCAGCAGTTCCGGACTAGCGGGGGGGGCAGATACGCAGTATTTT. The complete variable domain, with remaining parts taken from reference TRBV7-6 and TRBJ2-3, reads GAGVSQSPRYKVTKRGQDVALRCDPISGHVSLYWYRQALGQGPEFLTYFNYEAQQDKSGLPNDRFSAERPEGSISTLTIQRTEQRDSAMYRCASSSGLAGGADTQYFGPGTRLTVL.